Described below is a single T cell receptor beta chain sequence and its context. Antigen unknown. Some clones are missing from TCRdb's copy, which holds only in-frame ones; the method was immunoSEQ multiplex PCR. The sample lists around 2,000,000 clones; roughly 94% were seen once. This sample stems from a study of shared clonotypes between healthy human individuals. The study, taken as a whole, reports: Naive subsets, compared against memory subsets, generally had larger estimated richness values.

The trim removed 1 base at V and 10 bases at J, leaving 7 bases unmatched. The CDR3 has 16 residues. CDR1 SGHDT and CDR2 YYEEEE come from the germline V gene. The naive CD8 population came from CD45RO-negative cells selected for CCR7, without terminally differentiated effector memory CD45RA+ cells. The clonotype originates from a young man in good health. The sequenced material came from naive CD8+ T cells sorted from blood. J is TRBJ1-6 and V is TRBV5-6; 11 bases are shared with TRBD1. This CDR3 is CASSLWTGGGWSPLHF. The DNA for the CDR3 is TGTGCCAGCAGCTTGTGGACAGGGGGCGGTTGGTCACCCCTCCACTTT.